This entry lists 26 T cell receptor beta chains sequenced from one sample in a study of T cells in Graves' hyperthyroidism and ophthalmopathy. RNA transcripts gave rise to amplified TCR beta CDR3 regions. Primed by the HTBI set, a first-round RT-PCR was run on the TCR CDR3. TCRdb processed the multiplex PCR reads anew with MiXCR; each CDR3 protein has one entry. Of around 300,000 distinct CDR3 sequences in the sample, roughly 22% were seen once. The sequencing input was blood. Receptor source: a man aged 25-45 years with Graves' ophthalmopathy.

The chain carries TRBV28 and TRBJ1-3, with D perhaps TRBD1 (6 bases). The germline V gene encodes CDR1 MDHEN and CDR2 SYDVKM. The germline V and J ends were trimmed by 2 bases and 0 bases, with 14 bases remaining between them. The CDR3 contains 17 residues. The CDR3 DNA reads as TGTGCCAGCAGTTTAAGGGGGAAAACCCGCTCTGGAAACACCATATATTTT. This encodes CASSLRGKTRSGNTIYF.

This clonotype was observed a handful of times. The chain combines TRBV3-1 with TRBJ2-2; 7 bases align to TRBD1. After removal of 4 bases from V and 4 bases from J, the junction contained 0 bases not matched to a gene. This CDR3 region has 13 residues. Germline-derived CDR1 and CDR2 are LGHDT and YNNKEL (reference sequence). The CDR3 is CASSRQGTGELFF. The CDR3 DNA reads as TGTGCCAGCAGCCGACAGGGCACCGGGGAGCTGTTTTTT.

In its sample, this clonotype was seen a few times. The J gene is TRBJ2-3, the V gene TRBV5-6; a weak D match, TRBD2 (5 bases). Germline V gene sequence: CDR1 SGHDT, CDR2 YYEEEE. CDR3 length: 16 residues. Trimming pared 4 bases from V and 2 bases from J, leaving 17 bases between. The CDR3 DNA follows: TGTGCCAGCAGCCGCGAATTAGCGTTTTACACAGATACGCAGTATTTT. Its protein product is CASSRELAFYTDTQYF.

This clonotype was observed at least ten times. The rearrangement joins TRBV6-1 to TRBJ2-7; 7 bases fit TRBD1. The CDR3 loop spans 14 amino acids. V was clipped by 6 bases and J by 5 bases; unmatched bases: 10. Germline CDR1 MNHNS, CDR2 SASEGT. In nucleotides, the CDR3 is TGTGCCAGCAGGGCCGAAGGGGGCTACCACGAGCAGTACTTC. It specifies CASRAEGGYHEQYF.

The rearrangement uses TRBV20-1 and TRBJ2-3; unclear D gene. Germline lookup yields CDR1 DFQATT and CDR2 SNEGSKA (reference sequence). The V gene lost 5 bases and the J gene lost 4 bases, with 19 bases spanning the gap. The CDR3 runs 15 residues. CDR3 in amino acids: CSAEPIAGQADTQYF. For the CDR3, the DNA is TGCAGTGCTGAGCCTATAGCCGGGCAGGCAGATACGCAGTATTTT.

In DNA, the CDR3 is TGTGCCAGCAGCGACTCTGCCGGCTCCTACAATGAGCAGTTCTTC. Its protein is CASSDSAGSYNEQFF. The chain recombines TRBV12-3 or TRBV12-4 with TRBJ2-1, with unresolved D. The CDR3 spans 15 residues. V was pared by 6 bases and J by 0 bases, with 12 bases between.

This chain connects TRBV29-1 to TRBJ1-3; D unclear. Trimming took 7 bases from V and 0 from J, leaving 10 bases between them. CDR1 and CDR2 (germline): SQVTM, ANQGSEA. The CDR3 loop spans 13 amino acids. The CDR3 here is CSARIFSGNTIYF. Here the CDR3 DNA reads TGCAGCGCAAGGATCTTCTCTGGAAACACCATATATTTT.

In its sample, this clonotype was seen many times. The chain employs TRBV7-3 and TRBJ1-1; 7 nucleotides line up with TRBD1. CDR1 and CDR2 from the germline V gene are SGHTA and FQGTGA. V gave up 4 bases and J gave up 6 bases; unmatched junction bases: 5. CDR3 length equals 13 residues. The CDR3 is CASSSTGEAEAFF. CDR3 DNA sequence: TGTGCCAGCAGCTCTACAGGGGAGGCTGAAGCTTTCTTT.

This clonotype was counted many times. The V gene is TRBV28, the J gene TRBJ2-7, with 10 bases fitting TRBD1. CDR3 length equals 15 residues. V was pared by 2 bases and J by 6 bases, with 7 bases of the junction left unmatched. CDR1 is MDHEN, CDR2 SYDVKM, per germline. The CDR3 coding sequence is TGTGCCAGCAGTTTACCTCCCGGGACAGGGGCCGAGCAGTACTTC. It translates to CASSLPPGTGAEQYF.

This clonotype was observed a handful of times. The chain has TRBV20-1 and TRBJ1-5, with unresolved D. The germline CDR1 and CDR2 sequences are DFQATT and SNEGSKA (reference sequence). Trimming removed 3 bases at V and 1 base at J, with 4 bases between. CDR3 size: 12 residues. CDR3 amino acids: CSASRSNQPQHF. CDR3 nucleotide sequence: TGCAGTGCTAGCAGGAGCAATCAGCCCCAGCATTTT.

This clonotype was counted a few times. As DNA, the CDR3 is TGCAGTGCCGCCGGGACAGGGGGCGCCTCCTACGAGCAGTACTTC. This encodes CSAAGTGGASYEQYF. This chain connects TRBV20-1 to TRBJ2-7; 12 nucleotides agree with TRBD1. CDR1 DFQATT and CDR2 SNEGSKA come from the germline V gene (reference sequence). The CDR3 contains 15 residues. The J segment lost 0 bases and the V segment lost 6 bases, leaving 6 bases of the junction unmatched.

This clonotype was observed at least ten times. The CDR3 DNA is TGCGCCAGCAGCCCCACCCCCAATTCACCCCTCCACTTT. Its protein is CASSPTPNSPLHF. The chain is built from TRBV5-1 and TRBJ1-6; D unclear. V shed 4 bases and J shed 7 bases, with 9 bases lying between them. Looked up from germline, CDR1 is SGHRS and CDR2 is YFSETQ. This CDR3 spans 13 amino acids.

With regard to this clonotype: Possible read error: a much larger clone is one base away. The rearrangement links TRBV28 to TRBJ2-3; 12 nucleotides agree with TRBD2. The V and J ends lost 5 bases and 1 base, in that order; junction bases with no gene match: 13. The CDR3 sequence is 19 residues long. Germline lookup yields CDR1 MDHEN and CDR2 SYDVKM. Here the CDR3 DNA reads TGTGCCAGCAGTCGCAGACTAGCGGGAGTACGAGTTGGCACAGATACGCAGTATTTT. Its translation is CASSRRLAGVRVGTDTQYF. Using reference TRBV28 and TRBJ2-3 for the parts outside the CDR3, the full variable domain is DVKVTQSSRYLVKRTGEKVFLECVQDMDHENMFWYRQDPGLGLRLIYFSYDVKMKEKGDIPEGYSVSREKKERFSLILESASTNQTSMYLCASSRRLAGVRVGTDTQYFGPGTRLTVL.

This clonotype has a handful of counts. This chain joins TRBV6-1 and TRBJ2-2; the match to TRBD1 covers 7 bases. This CDR3 comprises 16 residues. Germline loops: CDR1 MNHNS, CDR2 SASEGT. V was clipped by 8 bases and J by 5 bases; unmatched bases: 14. The CDR3 here is CASGQGELISTGELFF. Written as DNA, the CDR3 is TGTGCCAGCGGCCAGGGGGAACTGATCTCTACCGGGGAGCTGTTTTTT.

Many counts were recorded for this clonotype. The rearrangement uses TRBV6-5 and TRBJ2-7, with 8 bases matching TRBD2. The J segment lost 2 bases and the V segment lost 0 bases, leaving 9 bases of the junction unmatched. CDR3 length equals 17 residues. Germline-derived CDR1 and CDR2 are MNHEY and SVGAGI. The chain's CDR3 is CASSYSPESSGTYEQYF. The DNA for the CDR3 is TGTGCCAGCAGTTACTCCCCCGAGAGTAGCGGGACCTACGAGCAGTACTTC.

The chain joins TRBV11-2 to TRBJ2-6; D remains unclear. CDR3 length: 17 residues. CDR1 and CDR2 (germline): SGHAT, FQNNGV. V shed 3 bases and J shed 2 bases, with 14 bases lying between them. Here the CDR3 DNA reads TGTGCCAGCAGCTTTGACCCCTTGAGCGCTGGGGCCAACGTCCTGACTTTC. Translated, it gives CASSFDPLSAGANVLTF.

This clonotype has more than one count but fewer than ten. The rearrangement links TRBV7-9 to TRBJ1-1; TRBD1 matches at 11 bases. The CDR3 sequence is 17 residues long. Germline assignment: CDR1 SEHNR and CDR2 FQNEAQ (reference sequence). V trimming: 0 bases; J trimming: 4 bases; junction bases outside the gene matches: 7. The CDR3 here is CASSLATTGTGGTEAFF. The CDR3 DNA follows: TGTGCCAGCAGCTTAGCTACGACCGGGACAGGGGGCACTGAAGCTTTCTTT.

The chain combines TRBV2 with TRBJ2-1, with 10 bases fitting TRBD2. Germline-derived CDR1 and CDR2 are SNHLY and FYNNEI. The V gene end was trimmed by 6 bases and the J gene end by 7 bases; junction bases not matched to a gene: 12. This CDR3 spans 16 amino acids. The CDR3 protein is CASRPRTSGLTNEQFF. CDR3 sequence (DNA): TGTGCCAGCAGACCCAGGACTAGCGGTCTGACAAATGAGCAGTTCTTC.

The genes are TRBV28 and TRBJ2-7, with D possibly matching TRBD1 (5 bases). V lost 6 bases and J 5 bases, leaving 11 bases between the germline ends. Per germline, CDR1 MDHEN and CDR2 SYDVKM. CDR3 size: 12 residues. The CDR3 sequence: CASRSQVHEQYF. In DNA, the CDR3 is TGTGCCAGCAGGTCACAGGTTCACGAGCAGTACTTC.

A few counts support this clonotype. The V gene is TRBV18, the J gene TRBJ2-4, with D unclear. This CDR3 spans 15 amino acids. In germline, CDR1 is KGHSH, CDR2 LQKENI. V was pared by 3 bases and J by 1 base, with 10 bases between. The CDR3: CASSPSISAKNIQYF. In DNA form, the CDR3 reads TGTGCCAGCTCACCCTCAATCTCGGCCAAAAACATTCAGTACTTC.

This clonotype was seen a few times. The rearrangement joins TRBV6-1 to TRBJ2-7, with unresolved D. The ends were cut back, 5 bases at V and 3 bases at J, with 11 bases in the middle. The germline V gene has CDR1 MNHNS and CDR2 SASEGT. This CDR3 is built from 13 residues. DNA of the CDR3: TGTGCCAGCAGTAATGGTAGGGTCTACGAGCAGTACTTC. The encoded protein is CASSNGRVYEQYF.

The rearrangement uses TRBV24-1 and TRBJ2-2; D gene uncertain. Germline CDR1 reads KGHDR; CDR2 reads SFDVKD. V dropped 0 bases and J dropped 6 bases, with 7 bases sitting between them. CDR3 length equals 14 residues. CDR3 amino acids: CATSDLRLSGELFF. Here the CDR3 DNA reads TGTGCCACCAGTGATTTGCGGCTGTCCGGGGAGCTGTTTTTT.

The V gene is TRBV5-1, the J gene TRBJ2-5; TRBD1 agrees at 7 bases. The CDR3 length is 16 residues. Germline trimming cut 3 bases from V and 1 base from J; bases unmatched to any gene: 9. Per the germline V gene, CDR1 is SGHRS and CDR2 is YFSETQ. The CDR3 DNA reads as TGCGCCAGCAGCTCGCAACAGGGGTCTTTCCAAGAGACCCAGTACTTC. Translated, it gives CASSSQQGSFQETQYF.

The V call is TRBV10-2, the J call TRBJ2-3; D possibly corresponds to TRBD2 (5 bases). The CDR3 is made up of 13 amino acids. Germline V gene sequence: CDR1 WSHSY, CDR2 SAAADI. The germline V and J ends were trimmed by 6 bases and 4 bases, with 11 bases remaining between them. CDR3 residues: CASRPGSADTQYF. CDR3 nucleotides: TGCGCCAGCAGGCCGGGATCCGCAGATACGCAGTATTTT.

Ten or more counts support this clonotype. V is TRBV3-1 and J is TRBJ2-5; 9 bases map to TRBD2. CDR3 length: 15 amino acids. Germline-derived CDR1 and CDR2 are LGHDT and YNNKEL (reference sequence). With 4 bases clipped from V and 2 bases from J, the junction kept 5 bases outside the gene matches. The CDR3 DNA reads TGTGCCAGCAGCCGATCGACTAGCGGTCAAGAGACCCAGTACTTC. Translated, it gives CASSRSTSGQETQYF.

This clonotype was counted only a few times. This chain joins TRBV5-1 and TRBJ2-2, with 7 bases aligning to TRBD1. The germline CDR1 and CDR2 sequences are SGHRS and YFSETQ. Trimming removed 2 bases from V and 0 bases from J; junction bases left unmatched: 7. The CDR3 is 17 residues long. In DNA form, the CDR3 reads TGCGCCAGCAGCTTCCCCACGACAGGGACGAACACCGGGGAGCTGTTTTTT. This translates into CASSFPTTGTNTGELFF.